This T cell receptor (beta chain) is from a study of CD8 T cells in ankylosing spondylitis. Making use of molecular barcodes, quantitative 5'-RACE generated TCR beta libraries. Each CDR3 protein is one row after TCRdb ran MiXCR on the 5' RACE reads. The table records a few hundred thousand distinct CDR3 sequences, over 15% of them present only once. V gave up 4 bases and J gave up 4 bases, with 11 bases separating them. Looked up from germline, CDR1 is SGHAT and CDR2 is FQNNGV. CDR3 length equals 13 residues. The study's findings and limits: Ankylosing spondylitis blood seemed to carry a telltale TCR beta motif made of several highly homologous variants.

Comment on this clonotype: Its antigen is unidentified.

The sample comprised blood, either unsorted or a sorted T cell fraction (not recorded which). V is TRBV11-2 and J is TRBJ2-7; TRBD1 is a possible D gene (5 bases). This receptor was taken from a male donor with ankylosing spondylitis or in good health (not recorded which). DNA for the CDR3: TGTGCCAGCAGCTCAGGACACTCATACGAGCAGTACTTC. The encoded protein is CASSSGHSYEQYF.